The 29 T cell receptor beta chains listed next were all sequenced from one sample in a study of blood T cell repertoires in COVID-19. Sequencing used immunoSEQ multiplex PCR; TCRdb keeps in-frame clones, though not all of them. The sample holds tens of thousands of clones, approximately 90% seen once. The sequenced sample was peripheral blood. Receptor source: a woman in her forties with active COVID-19.

This chain connects TRBV24-1 to TRBJ2-3; D might be TRBD2 (5 bases). Germline-derived CDR1 and CDR2 are KGHDR and SFDVKD. The CDR3 is 13 residues long. The germline V and J ends were trimmed by 4 bases and 3 bases, with 7 bases remaining between them. The CDR3 here is CATSESGTDTQYF. As DNA, the CDR3 is TGTGCCACCAGTGAATCGGGGACAGATACGCAGTATTTT.

The chain recombines TRBV13 with TRBJ2-5; TRBD2 matches at 14 bases. Looked up from germline, CDR1 is PRHDT and CDR2 is FYEKMQ (reference sequence). The CDR3 is 18 amino acids. J gave up 2 bases and V 4 bases, and 9 bases lay outside the gene matches. This CDR3 is CASSYRTSGGSRQETQYF. CDR3 nucleotides: TGTGCCAGCAGCTACCGGACTAGCGGGGGGTCCCGTCAAGAGACCCAGTACTTC.

V gene TRBV3-1 (or the pseudogene TRBV3-2) combines with J gene TRBJ2-7; D remains ambiguous. Germline V gene data show CDR1 as LGHDT and CDR2 as YNNKEL (reference sequence). The CDR3 spans 13 residues. The germline V and J ends were trimmed by 1 base and 5 bases, with 9 bases remaining between them. The CDR3 here is CASSQVISDEQYF. The CDR3 DNA reads TGTGCCAGCAGCCAAGTTATCAGCGACGAGCAGTACTTC.

This clone appeared a single time. This rearrangement joins TRBV27 to TRBJ1-1; a possible D gene is TRBD1 (6 bases). Per germline, CDR1 MNHEY and CDR2 SMNVEV (reference sequence). This CDR3 is built from 18 residues. V was cut by 6 bases and J by 1 base, with 24 bases left in between. Here the CDR3 reads CASSHSGAPRQENTEAFF. CDR3 in DNA: TGTGCCAGCAGCCACTCAGGGGCTCCACGACAAGAGAACACTGAAGCTTTCTTT.

The rearrangement links TRBV5-4 to TRBJ2-7, with a tentative D call TRBD1 (6 bases). The CDR3 runs 14 residues. Germline V gene sequence: CDR1 SGHNT, CDR2 YYREEE (reference sequence). Trimming cost V 5 bases and J 3 bases, with 15 bases left between them. CDR3 nucleotide sequence: TGTGCCAGCAGAGACTCGACAGGAAACTACGAGCAGTACTTC. Translated: CASRDSTGNYEQYF.

The chain is built from TRBV2 and TRBJ2-3, with 7 bases fitting TRBD2. Trimming cost V 5 bases and J 0 bases; bases outside gene matches: 8. Germline V gene lookup returns CDR1 SNHLY and CDR2 FYNNEI. This CDR3 has 16 residues. The CDR3 reads CASSRAGPISTDTQYF. The DNA of the CDR3 is TGTGCCAGCAGTCGAGCGGGACCCATTAGCACAGATACGCAGTATTTT.

The V call is TRBV18, the J call TRBJ1-1; a possible D gene is TRBD1 (5 bases). Trimming left V 3 bases short and J 7 bases short, with 15 bases between. Looked up from germline, CDR1 is KGHSH and CDR2 is LQKENI. The CDR3 loop spans 14 amino acids. The CDR3 is CASSPQDNRNEAFF. The CDR3 bases are TGTGCCAGCTCACCCCAGGACAACCGAAATGAAGCTTTCTTT.

This chain links TRBV10-3 with TRBJ1-2; D is perhaps TRBD1 (6 bases). CDR3 size: 13 residues. Germline CDR1 reads ENHRY; CDR2 reads SYGVKD. Deletions cut 7 bases from V and 7 bases from J, with 16 bases between. The DNA for the CDR3 is TGTGCCATCACCCTAGACCCAGGGGCTGGCTACACCTTC. This sequence encodes CAITLDPGAGYTF.

The chain is built from TRBV11-2 and TRBJ2-4; 7 nucleotides line up with TRBD1. The germline V gene encodes CDR1 SGHAT and CDR2 FQNNGV. The CDR3 extends over 15 amino acids. Trimming at V came to 6 bases and at J to 0 bases, leaving 5 bases not matched to a gene. The CDR3 nucleotides are TGTGCCAGCAGTAGGGACAGTCTAGCCAAAAACATTCAGTACTTC. It specifies CASSRDSLAKNIQYF.

The CDR3, as DNA: TGCGCCAGCAGCCAAGATCGGTTCGGGACAGCCGAGCAGTTCTTC. Translated: CASSQDRFGTAEQFF. The chain is built from TRBV4-1 and TRBJ2-1; 7 bases fit TRBD1. The CDR3 covers 15 residues. Germline V gene lookup returns CDR1 MGHRA and CDR2 YSYEKL. After removal of 0 bases from V and 10 bases from J, the junction contained 9 bases not matched to a gene.

The rearrangement joins TRBV5-1 to TRBJ1-2, with 9 positions matching TRBD1. Losses at the gene ends were 4 bases for V and 8 bases for J; bases not matched to a gene: 15. The CDR3 runs 16 residues. Germline CDR1 reads SGHRS; CDR2 reads YFSETQ. The CDR3 sequence is CASSPKVGQGFSGYTF. The CDR3 region has the DNA TGCGCCAGCAGCCCAAAGGTGGGACAGGGCTTCTCCGGCTACACCTTC.

The chain joins TRBV7-9 to TRBJ2-7; D is perhaps TRBD1 (6 bases). Trimming stripped 5 bases from V and 6 bases from J, with 17 bases between. Germline V CDR1 and CDR2: SEHNR, FQNEAQ (reference sequence). The CDR3 covers 14 residues. The CDR3 sequence is CASSPQGHAGEQYF. Written as DNA, the CDR3 is TGTGCCAGCAGCCCCCAGGGACACGCGGGCGAGCAGTACTTC.

V and J are TRBV3-1 (or the pseudogene TRBV3-2) and TRBJ2-1; 12 nucleotides match TRBD2. Per germline, CDR1 LGHDT and CDR2 YNNKEL (reference sequence). The CDR3 has 14 residues. V lost 5 bases and J lost 5; bases outside the gene matches: 1. CDR3 in DNA: TGTGCCAGCAGCTGGACTAGCGGGGACAATGAGCAGTTCTTC. It yields the protein CASSWTSGDNEQFF.

This sequence joins TRBV7-2 and TRBJ1-5, with TRBD1 identical over 9 bases. The trim removed 5 bases at V and 6 bases at J, leaving 8 bases unmatched. From germline, CDR1 is SGHTA and CDR2 FQGNSA. This CDR3 is built from 15 residues. The CDR3 DNA reads TGTGCCAGCAGCGCAACAGGGGGCTCAAGTCAGCCCCAGCATTTT. It encodes CASSATGGSSQPQHF.

The sample holds one count of this clone. The chain has TRBV19 and TRBJ2-7, with 9 bases matching TRBD1. The CDR3 contains 12 residues. Germline V gene sequence: CDR1 LNHDA, CDR2 SQIVND (reference sequence). The DNA for the CDR3 is TGTGCTGCGGCGACAGGGGGCTACGAGCAGTACTTC. It yields the protein CAAATGGYEQYF. The variable domain in full, completed from reference TRBV19 and TRBJ2-7, reads DGGITQSPKYLFRKEGQNVTLSCEQNLNHDAMYWYRQDPGQGLRLIYYSQIVNDFQKGDIAEGYSVSREKKESFPLTVTSAQKNPTAFYLCAAATGGYEQYFGPGTRLTVT.

The chain combines TRBV30 with TRBJ1-1, with a weak D call TRBD1 (5 bases). Trimming left V 1 base short and J 0 bases short, with 12 bases between. Germline V gene lookup returns CDR1 GTSNPN and CDR2 SVGIG (reference sequence). CDR3 length: 15 residues. CDR3 in DNA: TGTGCCTGGAGTGCTCCCAGGGTGATGAACACTGAAGCTTTCTTT. Translated, it gives CAWSAPRVMNTEAFF.

V and J are TRBV5-1 and TRBJ1-5; the match to TRBD1 covers 7 bases. The germline gives CDR1 SGHRS, CDR2 YFSETQ. The CDR3 loop spans 14 amino acids. The V gene end was trimmed by 4 bases and the J gene end by 4 bases; junction bases not matched to a gene: 5. CDR3 sequence (DNA): TGCGCCAGCAGCATTCAGGGGGGTAATCAGCCCCAGCATTTT. It specifies CASSIQGGNQPQHF.

The chain links TRBV5-1 to TRBJ1-1; TRBD1 matches at 7 bases. V lost 5 bases and J lost 1; bases outside the gene matches: 5. Germline V gives CDR1 SGHRS, CDR2 YFSETQ. This CDR3 is built from 14 residues. CDR3 coding DNA: TGCGCCAGCAGGTCAAACAGGGGGAACACTGAAGCTTTCTTT. Protein: CASRSNRGNTEAFF.

This chain uses TRBV9 with TRBJ2-7, with 10 bases matching TRBD1. V was pared by 7 bases and J by 9 bases, with 13 bases of the junction left unmatched. The CDR3 consists of 14 residues. Germline-derived CDR1 and CDR2 are SGDLS and YYNGEE. CDR3 loop: CASPGDRGGLGQYF. The DNA of the CDR3 is TGTGCCAGCCCGGGGGACAGGGGAGGTCTAGGGCAGTACTTC.

V gene TRBV11-2 combines with J gene TRBJ2-7, with D unclear. The germline V and J ends were trimmed by 0 bases and 6 bases, with 9 bases remaining between them. Germline V gene data show CDR1 as SGHAT and CDR2 as FQNNGV. The CDR3 is made up of 13 amino acids. CDR3 DNA: TGTGCCAGCAGCTTAGATCGGGTTGCCGAGCAGTACTTC. Protein product: CASSLDRVAEQYF.

The rearrangement uses TRBV5-1 and TRBJ1-1, with TRBD1 matching over 10 bases. The junction had 3 bases not matched to a gene; V was cut back by 0 bases and J by 4 bases. The CDR3 length is 15 residues. Per the germline V gene, CDR1 is SGHRS and CDR2 is YFSETQ. In DNA, the CDR3 is TGCGCCAGCAGCTTGGGGACAGGGGGTTCCACTGAAGCTTTCTTT. Protein: CASSLGTGGSTEAFF.

The chain has TRBV7-3 and TRBJ2-3; D gene uncertain. Germline CDR1 and CDR2: SGHTA and FQGTGA. This CDR3 is built from 12 residues. Between the trimmed V and J ends, which lost 1 base and 7 bases, there was a span of 6 bases. As DNA, the CDR3 is TGTGCCAGCAGCTTAAGAGGAAATACGCAGTATTTT. This translates into CASSLRGNTQYF.

About this clone: The same CDR3 also results from other DNA sequences found in this sample. The chain carries TRBV3-1 (or the pseudogene TRBV3-2) and TRBJ1-6; 7 positions match TRBD1. V shed 1 base and J 6 bases; nucleotides not matched to a gene: 3. The CDR3 consists of 15 residues. Germline CDR1 reads LGHDT; CDR2 reads YNNKEL (reference sequence). The CDR3 DNA sequence: TGTGCCAGCAGCCAAGGACAGGGCCTTAATTCACCCCTCCACTTT. It codes for CASSQGQGLNSPLHF.

V is TRBV5-8 and J is TRBJ2-2, with 7 bases identical to TRBD1. Germline assignment: CDR1 SGHTS and CDR2 YDEGEE. V shed 5 bases and J 0 bases; nucleotides not matched to a gene: 7. CDR3 length: 16 amino acids. CDR3 sequence: CASRAGTVANTGELFF. The CDR3, as DNA: TGTGCCAGCAGAGCCGGGACAGTCGCGAACACCGGGGAGCTGTTTTTT.

This clone was seen only once. The chain links TRBV2 to TRBJ2-5; the match to TRBD2 covers 8 bases. Germline trimming cut 7 bases from V and 1 base from J; bases unmatched to any gene: 8. Germline V lookup: CDR1 SNHLY, CDR2 FYNNEI. This CDR3 spans 15 amino acids. CDR3 sequence (DNA): TGTGCCAGCACCCCATTTAGCGGGACCCAAGAGACCCAGTACTTC. Translation: CASTPFSGTQETQYF.

Written as DNA, the CDR3 is TGTGCCAGCTCACCTACAGGGGAGGATCAGCCCCAGCATTTT. It codes for CASSPTGEDQPQHF. J is TRBJ1-5 and V is TRBV18; 7 positions match TRBD1. The ends lost 3 bases at V and 5 bases at J; junction bases unmatched: 4. In germline, CDR1 is KGHSH, CDR2 LQKENI. The CDR3 covers 14 residues.

The genes are TRBV28 and TRBJ2-5, with 11 bases aligning to TRBD1. The V gene end was trimmed by 3 bases and the J gene end by 5 bases; junction bases not matched to a gene: 8. Germline CDR1 and CDR2: MDHEN and SYDVKM. The CDR3 runs 16 residues. CDR3 loop: CASSFRGQGAGETQYF. In DNA, the CDR3 is TGTGCCAGCAGTTTTCGTGGACAGGGGGCAGGGGAGACCCAGTACTTC.

The V gene is TRBV4-2, the J gene TRBJ2-2; TRBD2 agrees at 16 bases. The trim removed 6 bases at V and 2 bases at J, leaving 12 bases unmatched. This CDR3 contains 20 residues. Per germline, CDR1 LGHNA and CDR2 YNFKEQ. CDR3 region: CASRPQPGLAGGLNTGELFF. The CDR3 DNA reads TGTGCCAGCAGACCGCAACCGGGACTAGCGGGGGGGCTCAACACCGGGGAGCTGTTTTTT.

The genes are TRBV15 and TRBJ2-1; 8 bases agree with TRBD2. The CDR3 contains 17 residues. Germline lookup yields CDR1 LNHNV and CDR2 YYDKDF (reference sequence). The trim removed 3 bases at V and 8 bases at J, leaving 15 bases unmatched. CDR3 loop: CATSSSSGGGLMDEQFF. The CDR3 region has the DNA TGTGCCACCAGCAGCTCTTCCGGGGGGGGCCTGATGGATGAGCAGTTCTTC.